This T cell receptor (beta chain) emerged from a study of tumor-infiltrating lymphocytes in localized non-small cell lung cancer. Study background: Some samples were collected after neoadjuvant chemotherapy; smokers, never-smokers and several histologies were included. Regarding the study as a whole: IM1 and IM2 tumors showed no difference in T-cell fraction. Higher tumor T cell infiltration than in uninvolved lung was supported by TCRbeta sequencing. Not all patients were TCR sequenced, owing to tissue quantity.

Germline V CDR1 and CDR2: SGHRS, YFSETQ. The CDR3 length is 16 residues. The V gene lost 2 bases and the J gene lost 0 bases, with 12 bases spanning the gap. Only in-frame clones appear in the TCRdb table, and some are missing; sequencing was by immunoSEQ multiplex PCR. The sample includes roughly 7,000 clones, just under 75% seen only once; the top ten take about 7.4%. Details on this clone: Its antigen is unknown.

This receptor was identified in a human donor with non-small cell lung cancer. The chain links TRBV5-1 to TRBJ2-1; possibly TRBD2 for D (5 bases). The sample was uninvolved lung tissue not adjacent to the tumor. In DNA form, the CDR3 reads TGCGCCAGCAGCTTAGAAGCGGCGAGCTCCTACAATGAGCAGTTCTTC. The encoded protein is CASSLEAASSYNEQFF.